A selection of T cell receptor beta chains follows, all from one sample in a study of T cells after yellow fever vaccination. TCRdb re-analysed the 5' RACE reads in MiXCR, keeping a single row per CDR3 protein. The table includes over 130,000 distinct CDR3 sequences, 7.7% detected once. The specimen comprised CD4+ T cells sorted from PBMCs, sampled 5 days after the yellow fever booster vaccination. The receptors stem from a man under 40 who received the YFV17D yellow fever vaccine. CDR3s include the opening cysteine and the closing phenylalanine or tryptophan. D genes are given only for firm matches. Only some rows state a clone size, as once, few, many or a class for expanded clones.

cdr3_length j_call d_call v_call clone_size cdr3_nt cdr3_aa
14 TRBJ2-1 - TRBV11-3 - TGTGCCAGCAGCCCCGGAGGGATGAACAATGAGCAGTTCTTC CASSPGGMNNEQFF
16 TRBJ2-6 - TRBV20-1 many TGCAGTGCTCCAAGAGGGATAGTCTCTGGGGCCAACGTCCTGACTTTC CSAPRGIVSGANVLTF
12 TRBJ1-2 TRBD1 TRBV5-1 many TGCGCCAGCAGCGGCCAGGGGGACGGCTACACCTTC CASSGQGDGYTF
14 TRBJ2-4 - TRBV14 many TGTGCCAGCAGCCCCCACTCAAATATCCACATTCAGTACTTC CASSPHSNIHIQYF
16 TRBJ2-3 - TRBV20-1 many TGCAGTGCTATCGATGTTGAGCGGGCTAGCACAGATACGCAGTATTTT CSAIDVERASTDTQYF
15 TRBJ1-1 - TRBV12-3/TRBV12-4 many TGTGCCAGCAGTCCCGGGGGGGTGTTGAACACTGAAGCTTTCTTT CASSPGGVLNTEAFF
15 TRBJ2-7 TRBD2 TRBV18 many TGTGCCAGCTCACTCGAGGCGGGAGGTCCGTACGAGCAGTACTTC CASSLEAGGPYEQYF
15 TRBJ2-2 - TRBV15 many TGTGCCACCAGGGGGGGAGCGGCGAACACCGGGGAGCTGTTTTTT CATRGGAANTGELFF
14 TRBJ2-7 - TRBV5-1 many TGCGCCAGCAGCTTGGATTTCAGGGACTACGAGCAGTACTTC CASSLDFRDYEQYF
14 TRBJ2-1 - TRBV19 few TGTGCCAGTAGTAGTGAGGTATATTACAATGAGCAGTTCTTC CASSSEVYYNEQFF
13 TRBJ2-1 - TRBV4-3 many TGCGCCAGCAGCCAAGATCTAGACAATGAGCAGTTCTTC CASSQDLDNEQFF
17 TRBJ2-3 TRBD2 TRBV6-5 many TGTGCCAGCAGTTACTCGCCGGGTAGCGGGAGCGAAGATACGCAGTATTTT CASSYSPGSGSEDTQYF
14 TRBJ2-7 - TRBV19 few TGTGCCAGTAGTATCGATCTCTACTCCTACGAGCAGTACTTC CASSIDLYSYEQYF
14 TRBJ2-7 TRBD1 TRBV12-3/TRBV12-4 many TGTGCCAGCAGAAGAGACAGGGGGCTTCACGAGCAGTACTTC CASRRDRGLHEQYF
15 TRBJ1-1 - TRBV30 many TGTGCCTGGAGTGGTCAGGAGGTGGTGAACACTGAAGCTTTCTTT CAWSGQEVVNTEAFF
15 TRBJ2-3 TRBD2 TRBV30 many TGTGCCTGGAGTGGGCTAGCGGGACCCCCAGATACGCAGTATTTT CAWSGLAGPPDTQYF